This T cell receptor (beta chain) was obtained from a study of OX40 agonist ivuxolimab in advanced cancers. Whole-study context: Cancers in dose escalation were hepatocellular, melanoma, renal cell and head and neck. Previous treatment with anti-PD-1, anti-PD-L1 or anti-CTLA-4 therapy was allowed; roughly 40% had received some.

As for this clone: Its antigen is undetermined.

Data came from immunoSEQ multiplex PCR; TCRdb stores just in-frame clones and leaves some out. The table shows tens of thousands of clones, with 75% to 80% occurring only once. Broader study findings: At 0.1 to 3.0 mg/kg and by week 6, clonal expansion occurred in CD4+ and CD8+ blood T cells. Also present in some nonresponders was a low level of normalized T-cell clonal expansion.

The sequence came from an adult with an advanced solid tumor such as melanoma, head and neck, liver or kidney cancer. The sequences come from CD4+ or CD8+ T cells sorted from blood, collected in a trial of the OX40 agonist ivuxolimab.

The CDR3, as DNA: TGTGCCAGCAGTTACTCCCTGGACAGCTTCTATGGCTACACCTTC. Its protein is CASSYSLDSFYGYTF. The V and J genes are TRBV6-5 and TRBJ1-2; D might be TRBD1 (6 bases). Trimming left V 0 bases short and J 4 bases short, with 12 bases between. The CDR3 length is 15 residues. The germline V gene encodes CDR1 MNHEY and CDR2 SVGAGI.